The T cell receptor beta chain under discussion was sequenced for a study of T cell responses to AZD1222 COVID-19 vaccine. Study observations and caveats: Sampling that yielded the repertoires occurred only after the peak T cell response.

Sequencing used immunoSEQ multiplex PCR; TCRdb keeps in-frame clones, though not all of them. The sample holds 65,000 to 85,000 clones; 80% are singletons and the top ten take over 13%. V lost 4 bases and J lost 10; bases outside the gene matches: 18. Germline assignment: CDR1 MNHEY and CDR2 SMNVEV (reference sequence). CDR3 length: 16 amino acids. This clone has a handful of counts. Its specificity is unknown. The sequence was collected from an adult who received the AZD1222 COVID-19 vaccine. The material sequenced was peripheral blood, taken 28 days after the second AZD1222 dose. V and J are TRBV27 and TRBJ1-1; 7 bases agree with TRBD1. The CDR3 region has the DNA TGTGCCAGCAGTTCGCCCCAACAAACAGGGGATCTCGGAGCTTTCTTT. As protein: CASSSPQQTGDLGAFF.